These T cell receptor beta chains were read from a single sample in a study of blood T cell repertoires in COVID-19. Assay used: immunoSEQ multiplex PCR; TCRdb lists only in-frame clones, some missing. The top ten hold under 3% of the sample, which has about 220,000 clones, less than 90% seen once. The material sequenced was PBMCs or T cells enriched from blood (not recorded which). These receptors originate from a woman aged 25 to 39 who had recovered from COVID-19. Each CDR3 is given with its conserved first and last residue. D genes are given only for firm matches. Some rows mark clone size as missing; the rest say once, few, many or name a class of expanded clone.

>TRBJ2-3|NA|TRBD2|14|TRBV5-4
CASLERGGTDTQYF
TGTGCCAGCTTAGAGCGGGGAGGAACAGATACGCAGTATTTT
>TRBJ2-2|NA|TRBD1|15|TRBV9
CASSVRQGNTGELFF
TGTGCCAGCAGCGTACGACAGGGTAACACCGGGGAGCTGTTTTTT
>TRBJ1-1|NA|TRBD1|14|TRBV6-6
CASSSQGVGTEAFF
TGTGCCAGCAGTTCACAGGGGGTGGGCACTGAAGCTTTCTTT
>TRBJ2-5|NA|TRBD1|13|TRBV28
CASSLQGGETQYF
TGTGCCAGCAGCTTACAGGGGGGAGAGACCCAGTACTTC
>TRBJ2-5|NA|TRBD1|15|TRBV23-1
CASSHGTGGTQTQYF
TGCGCCAGCAGTCACGGGACAGGGGGCACACAGACCCAGTACTTC
>TRBJ1-2|NA|NA|14|TRBV24-1
CATSDSYRSYGYTF
TGTGCCACCAGTGATTCGTACAGATCCTATGGCTACACCTTC
>TRBJ2-2|NA|NA|16|TRBV4-2
CASSQVLRSYTGELFF
TGTGCCAGCAGCCAAGTCCTCCGGTCCTACACCGGGGAGCTGTTTTTT
>TRBJ2-5|NA|NA|13|TRBV3-1/TRBV3-2
CASSLQLWETQYF
TGTGCCAGCAGCCTTCAGTTGTGGGAGACCCAGTACTTC
>TRBJ1-1|NA|TRBD1|15|TRBV7-9
CASSPAGTGNTEAFF
TGTGCCAGCAGCCCAGCGGGGACAGGGAACACTGAAGCTTTCTTT
>TRBJ1-1|NA|TRBD1|13|TRBV29-1
CSVDTGVNTEAFF
TGCAGCGTTGATACAGGGGTGAACACTGAAGCTTTCTTT
>TRBJ2-2|NA|TRBD1|16|TRBV19
CASSVYRGRVNGELFF
TGTGCCAGTAGTGTTTACAGGGGGCGCGTGAACGGGGAGCTGTTTTTT
>TRBJ2-5|many|TRBD1|17|TRBV7-9
CASSPEGRTGQKETQYF
TGTGCCAGCAGCCCCGAGGGCCGGACAGGGCAAAAAGAGACCCAGTACTTC
>TRBJ2-7|NA|TRBD1|15|TRBV4-3
CASSQDRGFPAEQYF
TGCGCCAGCAGCCAGGACAGGGGGTTTCCTGCCGAGCAGTACTTC
>TRBJ1-6|NA|NA|14|TRBV9
CASSVTGSNSPLHF
TGTGCCAGCAGCGTAACAGGGAGCAATTCACCCCTCCACTTT
>TRBJ1-1|NA|NA|13|TRBV5-1
CASSFNRDTEAFF
TGCGCCAGCAGCTTCAACAGAGACACTGAAGCTTTCTTT
>TRBJ2-7|once|TRBD2|15|TRBV5-1
CASSPTGTSSYEQYF
TGCGCCAGCTCACCCACCGGGACTAGCTCCTACGAGCAGTACTTC
>TRBJ2-5|NA|NA|12|TRBV18
CASSQNMETQYF
TGTGCCAGCTCACAAAACATGGAGACCCAGTACTTC
>TRBJ1-6|NA|TRBD1|12|TRBV10-2
CASYDRASPLHF
TGCGCCAGCTACGACAGGGCCTCACCCCTCCACTTT
>TRBJ1-1|NA|NA|17|TRBV5-1
CASSSPRQGLLNTEAFF
TGCGCCAGCAGCTCCCCTCGGCAGGGGCTATTGAACACTGAAGCTTTCTTT
>TRBJ2-5|NA|TRBD1|16|TRBV3-1/TRBV3-2
CASSQDYGTEKETQYF
TGTGCCAGCAGCCAAGATTACGGGACAGAAAAAGAGACCCAGTACTTC
>TRBJ1-1|NA|NA|14|TRBV6-5
CASSYGVGGTEAFF
TGTGCCAGCAGTTACGGTGTGGGCGGGACTGAAGCTTTCTTT
>TRBJ1-6|NA|NA|14|TRBV5-4
CASSLTGPNSPLHF
TGTGCCAGCAGCTTGACAGGACCCAATTCACCCCTCCACTTT
>TRBJ2-4|NA|TRBD2|19|TRBV19
CASSYERTSGGAAKNIQYF
TGTGCCAGTAGTTACGAACGGACTAGCGGGGGGGCGGCCAAAAACATTCAGTACTTC
>TRBJ1-1|NA|NA|12|TRBV19
CASKLWNTEAFF
TGTGCCAGTAAGCTCTGGAACACTGAAGCTTTCTTT
>TRBJ1-4|NA|NA|16|TRBV7-8
CASSTRFGQGGEKLFF
TGTGCCAGCAGTACCAGGTTCGGGCAGGGAGGGGAAAAACTGTTTTTT
>TRBJ1-1|few|NA|11|TRBV9
CASSPLTEAFF
TGTGCCAGCAGCCCACTCACTGAAGCTTTCTTT
>TRBJ1-2|NA|NA|17|TRBV5-1
CASSTLWTAAGDYGYTF
TGCGCCAGCAGCACTCTCTGGACAGCGGCTGGGGACTATGGCTACACCTTC
>TRBJ1-6|NA|NA|16|TRBV7-2
CASSLAEGRGRSPLHF
TGTGCCAGCAGCTTAGCGGAAGGACGGGGTAGGTCACCCCTCCACTTT
>TRBJ1-5|NA|NA|17|TRBV5-8
CASSPLFGRDSNQPQHF
TGTGCCAGCAGCCCGCTGTTTGGACGGGATAGCAATCAGCCCCAGCATTTT